These T cell receptor beta chains were read from a single sample in a study of cytomegalovirus exposure and HLA in healthy donors. TCRdb keeps only in-frame clones here, not all; method: immunoSEQ multiplex PCR. The sample comprises about 89,000 clones, roughly a tenth of which are singletons, and around 4.9% rests with the top ten. The sequencing sample was made of PBMCs. Every receptor here comes from a man aged 50 or older in good health and CMV-seropositive. Both conserved end residues are part of each CDR3. Each record gives: clone size, V gene, D gene, J gene, CDR3 protein, CDR3 DNA. A D gene is named only where the DNA matches it firmly. Size tells how often a clone was seen (once, few, many) or the class of an expanded clone, and some rows leave it out.

>.|TRBV10-2|TRBD1|TRBJ2-7
CASSYPGQGALHEQYF
TGCGCCAGCAGTTATCCGGGACAGGGGGCGCTTCACGAGCAGTACTTC
>many|TRBV5-8|.|TRBJ1-4
CASSPQVATNEKLFF
TGTGCCAGCAGCCCCCAGGTCGCAACTAATGAAAAACTGTTTTTT
>.|TRBV10-3|TRBD1|TRBJ1-2
CAISATGEGGYTF
TGTGCCATCAGTGCGACAGGGGAAGGTGGCTACACCTTC
>few|TRBV27|.|TRBJ1-6
CASSPCIPGQKNSPLHF
TGTGCCAGCAGCCCATGTATACCGGGACAAAAAAATTCACCCCTCCACTTT
>few|TRBV13|.|TRBJ2-7
CASSIPGYENYEQYF
TGTGCCAGCAGTATTCCGGGGTATGAAAACTACGAGCAGTACTTC
>.|TRBV11-2|.|TRBJ2-2
CASSSRPGLSGELFF
TGTGCCAGCAGCTCCCGCCCGGGGTTGTCAGGGGAGCTGTTTTTT
>few|TRBV5-1|TRBD1|TRBJ1-4
CASSPGTGGFNEKLFF
TGCGCCAGCAGCCCCGGGACAGGGGGTTTTAATGAAAAACTGTTTTTT
>.|TRBV7-2|TRBD1|TRBJ2-7
CASSALQGLEQYF
TGTGCCAGCAGCGCCTTACAGGGGCTGGAGCAGTACTTC
>.|TRBV7-2|TRBD2|TRBJ2-5
CASSFGAGGRETQYF
TGTGCCAGCAGCTTCGGAGCGGGAGGGCGTGAGACCCAGTACTTC
>.|TRBV7-2|.|TRBJ2-2
CASSLWGGANTGELFF
TGTGCCAGCAGCTTATGGGGGGGCGCGAACACCGGGGAGCTGTTTTTT
>.|TRBV6-1|TRBD2|TRBJ2-1
CASSAGTSGRYNEQFF
TGTGCCAGCAGTGCCGGGACTAGCGGGAGGTACAATGAGCAGTTCTTC
>few|TRBV21-1|.|TRBJ2-3
CASSNAGRDTQYF
TGTGCCAGCAGCAACGCCGGGAGAGATACGCAGTATTTT
>few|TRBV20-1|TRBD1|TRBJ1-1
CSARTGTEAFF
TGCAGTGCTCGGACAGGCACTGAAGCTTTCTTT
>few|TRBV5-4|TRBD2|TRBJ2-1
CASSFASGNNEQFF
TGTGCCAGCAGCTTCGCTAGCGGTAACAATGAGCAGTTCTTC
>few|TRBV5-6|.|TRBJ2-7
CASSLSIYEQYF
TGTGCCAGCAGCTTGTCAATTTACGAGCAGTACTTC
>few|TRBV2|TRBD2|TRBJ2-1
CASSEVLAGGNEQFF
TGTGCCAGCAGTGAAGTACTAGCGGGAGGAAATGAGCAGTTCTTC
>.|TRBV11-1|.|TRBJ1-3
CASSAGDSGNTIYF
TGTGCCAGCAGCGCGGGGGACTCTGGAAACACCATATATTTT
>.|TRBV11-2|TRBD2|TRBJ2-7
CASSLGPGLAGGYEQYF
TGTGCCAGCAGCTTAGGCCCGGGACTAGCGGGAGGGTACGAGCAGTACTTC
>few|TRBV19|.|TRBJ2-7
CASRQQATLGFEQYF
TGTGCCAGTAGACAACAGGCGACTTTGGGATTTGAGCAGTACTTC
>.|TRBV27|.|TRBJ1-5
CASRPNPGISNQPQHF
TGTGCCAGCAGACCCAACCCAGGGATCAGCAATCAGCCCCAGCATTTT
>many|TRBV5-5|TRBD1|TRBJ1-1
CASSLAAGTGAEAFF
TGTGCCAGCAGCTTGGCGGCTGGGACAGGGGCTGAAGCTTTCTTT
>few|TRBV28|TRBD2|TRBJ2-2
CASSFLSGGNTGELFF
TGTGCCAGCAGTTTCCTTAGCGGGGGTAACACCGGGGAGCTGTTTTTT
>few|TRBV4-3|.|TRBJ1-6
CASSQWTGNSPLHF
TGCGCCAGCAGCCAATGGACGGGGAATTCACCCCTCCACTTT
>.|TRBV7-9|.|TRBJ2-7
CASSLVARRSYEQYF
TGTGCCAGCAGCTTAGTTGCCAGGAGGTCCTACGAGCAGTACTTC
>.|TRBV5-4|TRBD2|TRBJ2-1
CASSFGSSGSYNEQFF
TGTGCCAGCAGCTTCGGATCTAGCGGGAGTTACAATGAGCAGTTCTTC
>.|TRBV28|TRBD1|TRBJ2-1
CASSYPGQGARSSYNEQFF
TGTGCCAGCAGCTATCCGGGACAGGGGGCTAGGAGCTCCTACAATGAGCAGTTCTTC
>few|TRBV11-2|TRBD2|TRBJ2-7
CASSLESGGVAEQYF
TGTGCCAGCAGCCTTGAGTCGGGAGGGGTAGCCGAGCAGTACTTC
>few|TRBV19|TRBD1|TRBJ2-7
CASSSDRVNSYEQYF
TGTGCCAGTAGTTCGGACAGGGTCAATTCCTACGAGCAGTACTTC
>.|TRBV28|TRBD1|TRBJ2-1
CASRGQNNEQFF
TGTGCCAGCCGGGGACAGAACAATGAGCAGTTCTTC
>.|TRBV7-2|.|TRBJ2-3
CASSNGQGGTDTQYF
TGTGCCAGCAGCAACGGACAGGGAGGGACAGATACGCAGTATTTT
>.|TRBV2|.|TRBJ2-1
CASALSHEQFF
TGTGCCAGCGCACTTTCGCATGAGCAGTTCTTC